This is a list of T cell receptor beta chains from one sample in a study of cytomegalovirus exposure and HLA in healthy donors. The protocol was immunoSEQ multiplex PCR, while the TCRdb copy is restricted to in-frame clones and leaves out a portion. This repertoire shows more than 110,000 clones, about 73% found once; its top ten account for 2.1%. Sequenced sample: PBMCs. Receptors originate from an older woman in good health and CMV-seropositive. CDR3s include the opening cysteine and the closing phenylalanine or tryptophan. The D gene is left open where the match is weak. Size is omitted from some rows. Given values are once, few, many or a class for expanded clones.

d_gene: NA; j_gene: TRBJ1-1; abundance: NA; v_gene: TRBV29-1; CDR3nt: TGCAGCGTTTACTACAGGGATACTGAAGCTTTCTTT; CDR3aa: CSVYYRDTEAFF
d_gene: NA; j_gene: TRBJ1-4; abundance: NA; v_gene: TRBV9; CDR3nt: TGTGCCAGCAGCGGAACAGGGTTCCCAGGAGAAAAACTGTTTTTT; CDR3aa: CASSGTGFPGEKLFF
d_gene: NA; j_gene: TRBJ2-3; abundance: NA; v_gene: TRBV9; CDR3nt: TGTGCCAGCAGCGTAGCCTTAGATAAGCCGCAGTATTTT; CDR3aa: CASSVALDKPQYF
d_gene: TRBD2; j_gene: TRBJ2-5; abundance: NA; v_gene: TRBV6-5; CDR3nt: TGTGCCAGCAGTTACCTGGGCAGGGAGGGAGAGACCCAGTACTTC; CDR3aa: CASSYLGREGETQYF
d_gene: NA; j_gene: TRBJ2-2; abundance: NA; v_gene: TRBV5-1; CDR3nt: TGCGCCAGCAGCTCGCTAACCGGGGACGGGGAGCTGTTTTTT; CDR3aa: CASSSLTGDGELFF
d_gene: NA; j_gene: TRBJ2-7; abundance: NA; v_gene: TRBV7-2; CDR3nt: TGTGCCAGCAGCCGGGGAGGTTCGAGCTCCTACGAGCAGTACTTC; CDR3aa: CASSRGGSSSYEQYF
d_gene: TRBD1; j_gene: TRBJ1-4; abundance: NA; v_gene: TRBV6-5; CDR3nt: TGTGCCAGCAGTTCCACGGACAGGGTTCCCAATGAAAAACTGTTTTTT; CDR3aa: CASSSTDRVPNEKLFF
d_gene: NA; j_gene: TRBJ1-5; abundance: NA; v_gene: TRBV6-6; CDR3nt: TGTGCCAGCATCCGACAGGTAGATCAGCCCCAGCATTTT; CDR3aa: CASIRQVDQPQHF
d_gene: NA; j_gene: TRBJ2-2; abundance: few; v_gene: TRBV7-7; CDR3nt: TGTGCCAGCAGCTCGCTGACAAGTCCGAACACCGGGGAGCTGTTTTTT; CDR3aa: CASSSLTSPNTGELFF
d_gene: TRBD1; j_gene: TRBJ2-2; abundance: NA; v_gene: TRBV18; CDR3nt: TGTGCCAGCTCACCTGACAGGGGTACCGGGGAGCTGTTTTTT; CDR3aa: CASSPDRGTGELFF
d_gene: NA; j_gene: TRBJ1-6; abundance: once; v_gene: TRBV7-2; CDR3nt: TGTGCCAGCAGCTTAGAACCGGGAAATTCACCCCTCCACTTT; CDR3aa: CASSLEPGNSPLHF
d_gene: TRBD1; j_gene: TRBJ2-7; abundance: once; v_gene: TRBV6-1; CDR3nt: TGTGCCAGCAGTAACCGGGACAGGGTCTCCTACGAGCAGTACTTC; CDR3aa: CASSNRDRVSYEQYF
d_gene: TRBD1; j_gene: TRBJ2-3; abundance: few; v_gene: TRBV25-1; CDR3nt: TGTGCCAGCAGTGGGAGGACAGGGGATACGCAGTATTTT; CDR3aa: CASSGRTGDTQYF
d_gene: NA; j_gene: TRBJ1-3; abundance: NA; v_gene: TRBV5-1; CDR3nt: TGCGCCAGCAGCCTTACCCAGGTTCTCTCTGGAAACACCATATATTTT; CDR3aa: CASSLTQVLSGNTIYF
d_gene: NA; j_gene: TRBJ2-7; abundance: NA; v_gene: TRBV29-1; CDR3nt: TGCAGCGTTGAAGAGGCTGGGGACTACGAGCAGTACTTC; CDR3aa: CSVEEAGDYEQYF
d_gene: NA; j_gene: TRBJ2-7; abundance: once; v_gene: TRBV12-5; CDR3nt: TGTGCTAGTGGTTTGCGCGAGCAGTACTTC; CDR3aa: CASGLREQYF